The present TCR beta chain was sequenced within a study of vaccination effects on CD4 cells after COVID-19. Antigen-specific CD4+ T cells were expanded (with viral peptide pools) by the ViraFEST assay ahead of sequencing. CD4+ T cells were isolated after around 10 days of culture. Participants got two doses of BNT162b2 or mRNA-1273 vaccine. Some clones are missing from TCRdb's copy, which holds only in-frame ones; the method was immunoSEQ multiplex PCR. The sample shows about 30,000 clones, over 75% of them seen only once. V gave up 2 bases and J gave up 0 bases, with 10 bases separating them. The CDR3 is made up of 15 amino acids. Germline CDR1 SGHRS, CDR2 YFSETQ. Turning to this clone: Its antigen is undetermined.

This receptor was obtained from a human donor who received a COVID-19 vaccine. Some clones in this sample may be carry-over from other donors' samples. The source material was CD4+ T cells from PBMCs cultured with SARS-CoV-2 spike peptides, sampled after COVID-19 vaccination. The chain combines TRBV5-1 with TRBJ2-3; D is unclear. Here the CDR3 reads CASSFDEHSTDTQYF. In nucleotides, the CDR3 is TGCGCCAGCAGCTTCGATGAACATAGCACAGATACGCAGTATTTT.